These T cell receptor beta chains were read from a single sample in a study of blood T cell repertoires in COVID-19. Sequencing used immunoSEQ multiplex PCR; TCRdb keeps in-frame clones, though not all of them. Of under 60,000 clones listed, about 84% are singletons. The sequenced material came from peripheral blood. The receptors originated from a man between 60 and 70 years old with acute or convalescent COVID-19. Each CDR3 is given with its conserved first and last residue. Fields, in order: D gene, V gene, J gene, clone size, CDR3 protein, CDR3 DNA. A D gene is named only where the DNA matches it firmly. Part of the rows lack a size; the others show once, few, many or a class for expanded clones.

d_gene: -; v_gene: TRBV4-3; j_gene: TRBJ1-1; abundance: -; CDR3aa: CASSQDWQGFTEAFF; CDR3nt: TGCGCCAGCAGCCAAGATTGGCAGGGATTCACTGAAGCTTTCTTT
d_gene: TRBD1; v_gene: TRBV5-6; j_gene: TRBJ2-1; abundance: -; CDR3aa: CASNASPGQGIEQFF; CDR3nt: TGTGCCAGCAACGCCTCTCCGGGACAGGGCATTGAGCAGTTCTTC
d_gene: TRBD1; v_gene: TRBV6-5; j_gene: TRBJ1-1; abundance: -; CDR3aa: CASDRVEAFF; CDR3nt: TGTGCCAGTGACAGGGTTGAAGCTTTCTTT
d_gene: TRBD2; v_gene: TRBV6-5; j_gene: TRBJ2-5; abundance: -; CDR3aa: CASNPSGGFGETQYF; CDR3nt: TGTGCCAGCAACCCTAGCGGGGGTTTTGGAGAGACCCAGTACTTC
d_gene: -; v_gene: TRBV30; j_gene: TRBJ1-1; abundance: -; CDR3aa: CAWSGWPNTEAFF; CDR3nt: TGTGCCTGGAGTGGCTGGCCGAACACTGAAGCTTTCTTT
d_gene: TRBD1; v_gene: TRBV27; j_gene: TRBJ2-7; abundance: few; CDR3aa: CASSYRQGVYEQYF; CDR3nt: TGTGCCAGCAGTTATCGACAGGGGGTTTACGAGCAGTACTTC
d_gene: TRBD1; v_gene: TRBV9; j_gene: TRBJ1-3; abundance: -; CDR3aa: CASSGQGRGNTIYF; CDR3nt: TGTGCCAGCAGCGGACAGGGGAGAGGAAACACCATATATTTT
d_gene: -; v_gene: TRBV20-1; j_gene: TRBJ2-1; abundance: once; CDR3aa: CSASIGRAISYNEQFF; CDR3nt: TGCAGTGCTAGTATAGGCAGGGCTATCTCCTACAATGAGCAGTTCTTC
d_gene: TRBD1; v_gene: TRBV6-2/TRBV6-3; j_gene: TRBJ2-7; abundance: -; CDR3aa: CASSLYPDRVGRNEQYF; CDR3nt: TGTGCCAGCAGCCTATATCCCGACAGGGTGGGCCGTAACGAGCAGTACTTC
d_gene: TRBD1; v_gene: TRBV6-6; j_gene: TRBJ1-1; abundance: -; CDR3aa: CASSPQGTAEAFF; CDR3nt: TGTGCCAGCAGCCCTCAAGGGACAGCTGAAGCTTTCTTT
d_gene: -; v_gene: TRBV7-2; j_gene: TRBJ1-1; abundance: -; CDR3aa: CASSSLQGWKAFF; CDR3nt: TGTGCCAGCAGCTCGTTACAGGGATGGAAAGCTTTCTTT
d_gene: -; v_gene: TRBV6-5; j_gene: TRBJ2-7; abundance: -; CDR3aa: CASSALSPSSEQYF; CDR3nt: TGTGCCAGCAGCGCACTATCTCCAAGTTCCGAGCAGTACTTC
d_gene: -; v_gene: TRBV21-1; j_gene: TRBJ1-1; abundance: -; CDR3aa: CASSNTVGRQTFTEAFF; CDR3nt: TGTGCCAGCAGCAACACGGTGGGGAGACAAACCTTCACTGAAGCTTTCTTT
d_gene: TRBD1; v_gene: TRBV10-3; j_gene: TRBJ1-4; abundance: -; CDR3aa: CAISDPGQGNEKLFF; CDR3nt: TGTGCCATCAGTGATCCGGGACAGGGTAATGAAAAACTGTTTTTT
d_gene: TRBD1; v_gene: TRBV18; j_gene: TRBJ2-5; abundance: few; CDR3aa: CASSPSLDRAETQYF; CDR3nt: TGTGCCAGCTCACCCTCCTTGGACAGGGCGGAGACCCAGTACTTC
d_gene: -; v_gene: TRBV5-1; j_gene: TRBJ1-2; abundance: -; CDR3aa: CASSLDREDGYTF; CDR3nt: TGCGCCAGCAGCTTGGACAGGGAAGATGGCTACACCTTC
d_gene: TRBD2; v_gene: TRBV6-6; j_gene: TRBJ2-5; abundance: -; CDR3aa: CAATGGPRETQYF; CDR3nt: TGTGCCGCGACGGGGGGGCCGAGGGAGACCCAGTACTTC
d_gene: -; v_gene: TRBV6-1; j_gene: TRBJ2-3; abundance: -; CDR3aa: CAIYGRRGADTQYF; CDR3nt: TGTGCCATCTACGGACGGAGGGGTGCAGATACGCAGTATTTT
d_gene: -; v_gene: TRBV3-1/TRBV3-2; j_gene: TRBJ1-1; abundance: -; CDR3aa: CASSRQGTTEAFF; CDR3nt: TGTGCCAGCAGCCGTCAGGGGACCACTGAAGCTTTCTTT
d_gene: -; v_gene: TRBV7-2; j_gene: TRBJ1-2; abundance: -; CDR3aa: CASSSQGLTYGYTF; CDR3nt: TGTGCCAGCAGCTCCCAGGGACTTACCTACGGCTACACCTTC
d_gene: -; v_gene: TRBV18; j_gene: TRBJ2-2; abundance: -; CDR3aa: CASTPRTGELFF; CDR3nt: TGTGCCAGCACCCCTAGGACCGGGGAGCTGTTTTTT
d_gene: -; v_gene: TRBV2; j_gene: TRBJ2-3; abundance: -; CDR3aa: CASSKDSLTDTQYF; CDR3nt: TGTGCCAGCAGCAAGGACAGTCTTACAGATACGCAGTATTTT
d_gene: TRBD1; v_gene: TRBV6-5; j_gene: TRBJ1-6; abundance: -; CDR3aa: CASRETGEPLHF; CDR3nt: TGTGCCAGCAGGGAGACAGGGGAACCCCTCCACTTT
d_gene: TRBD1; v_gene: TRBV4-1; j_gene: TRBJ2-1; abundance: once; CDR3aa: CASSQADTGTGPYNEQFF; CDR3nt: TGCGCCAGCAGCCAAGCCGATACCGGGACAGGGCCCTACAATGAGCAGTTCTTC
d_gene: -; v_gene: TRBV7-6; j_gene: TRBJ1-5; abundance: -; CDR3aa: CASSLDRTPGQPQHF; CDR3nt: TGTGCCAGCAGCTTAGATCGCACCCCGGGTCAGCCCCAGCATTTT
d_gene: -; v_gene: TRBV28; j_gene: TRBJ1-1; abundance: -; CDR3aa: CASDNTMEANTEAFF; CDR3nt: TGTGCCAGCGACAATACTATGGAGGCGAACACTGAAGCTTTCTTT
d_gene: -; v_gene: TRBV6-6; j_gene: TRBJ2-3; abundance: -; CDR3aa: CASSLKTGTSTDTQYF; CDR3nt: TGTGCCAGCAGCCTCAAGACAGGTACTAGCACAGATACGCAGTATTTT
d_gene: TRBD1; v_gene: TRBV29-1; j_gene: TRBJ1-4; abundance: -; CDR3aa: CSVATGVGGDEKLFF; CDR3nt: TGCAGCGTTGCGACAGGGGTCGGTGGAGATGAAAAACTGTTTTTT
d_gene: -; v_gene: TRBV4-3; j_gene: TRBJ1-4; abundance: -; CDR3aa: CASSPLAGNEKLFF; CDR3nt: TGCGCCAGCAGCCCCCTTGCGGGGAATGAAAAACTGTTTTTT
d_gene: TRBD1; v_gene: TRBV12-5; j_gene: TRBJ1-5; abundance: -; CDR3aa: CASGRTGGFSNQPQHF; CDR3nt: TGTGCTAGTGGACGGACAGGGGGCTTTAGCAATCAGCCCCAGCATTTT
d_gene: -; v_gene: TRBV6-6; j_gene: TRBJ1-6; abundance: few; CDR3aa: CASSYDRLNSPLHF; CDR3nt: TGTGCCAGCAGTTACGACAGGTTAAATTCACCCCTCCACTTT
d_gene: -; v_gene: TRBV7-3; j_gene: TRBJ2-5; abundance: -; CDR3aa: CASSLTHRVGETQYF; CDR3nt: TGTGCCAGCAGCTTAACTCACCGGGTTGGGGAGACCCAGTACTTC
d_gene: -; v_gene: TRBV18; j_gene: TRBJ1-2; abundance: -; CDR3aa: CASSPKGLSGGYTF; CDR3nt: TGTGCCAGCTCACCGAAGGGGCTTTCGGGTGGCTACACCTTC
d_gene: TRBD2; v_gene: TRBV9; j_gene: TRBJ2-3; abundance: -; CDR3aa: CASSPGLAGGITDTQYF; CDR3nt: TGTGCCAGCAGCCCGGGACTAGCGGGGGGAATTACAGATACGCAGTATTTT
d_gene: TRBD1; v_gene: TRBV9; j_gene: TRBJ1-1; abundance: -; CDR3aa: CASSGTGTGPGTEAFF; CDR3nt: TGTGCCAGCAGCGGGACCGGGACAGGGCCGGGCACTGAAGCTTTCTTT
d_gene: TRBD1; v_gene: TRBV19; j_gene: TRBJ1-6; abundance: -; CDR3aa: CASSVGQGTSPLHF; CDR3nt: TGTGCCAGTAGTGTCGGACAGGGAACTTCACCCCTCCACTTT
d_gene: -; v_gene: TRBV11-2; j_gene: TRBJ2-2; abundance: -; CDR3aa: CASSWGVALTGELFF; CDR3nt: TGTGCCAGCAGCTGGGGGGTGGCGTTGACCGGGGAGCTGTTTTTT
d_gene: TRBD1; v_gene: TRBV30; j_gene: TRBJ2-7; abundance: -; CDR3aa: CAWSLGQGYEQYF; CDR3nt: TGTGCCTGGAGTCTTGGACAGGGATACGAGCAGTACTTC
d_gene: TRBD1; v_gene: TRBV3-1/TRBV3-2; j_gene: TRBJ2-1; abundance: -; CDR3aa: CASSQEGQGADNEQFF; CDR3nt: TGTGCCAGCAGCCAAGAAGGCCAGGGGGCTGACAATGAGCAGTTCTTC
d_gene: TRBD1; v_gene: TRBV12-5; j_gene: TRBJ2-2; abundance: -; CDR3aa: CASGLVASFDRGNAGELFF; CDR3nt: TGTGCTAGTGGTTTGGTAGCGTCCTTCGACAGGGGGAATGCCGGGGAGCTGTTTTTT
d_gene: TRBD1; v_gene: TRBV19; j_gene: TRBJ2-7; abundance: -; CDR3aa: CASSPGIGTGGNEQYF; CDR3nt: TGTGCCAGTAGTCCGGGGATTGGGACAGGGGGCAACGAGCAGTACTTC
d_gene: -; v_gene: TRBV18; j_gene: TRBJ1-1; abundance: -; CDR3aa: CASSAQRGMNTEAFF; CDR3nt: TGTGCCAGCTCAGCTCAGAGAGGGATGAACACTGAAGCTTTCTTT
d_gene: TRBD2; v_gene: TRBV27; j_gene: TRBJ2-5; abundance: -; CDR3aa: CASSLLAGGGETQYF; CDR3nt: TGTGCCAGCAGTTTGCTAGCGGGGGGCGGAGAGACCCAGTACTTC
d_gene: -; v_gene: TRBV6-6; j_gene: TRBJ1-5; abundance: -; CDR3aa: CASSTDRNSQPQHF; CDR3nt: TGTGCCAGCAGCACAGACAGGAATAGTCAGCCCCAGCATTTT
d_gene: TRBD1; v_gene: TRBV24-1; j_gene: TRBJ1-2; abundance: -; CDR3aa: CATSPGQRYGYTF; CDR3nt: TGTGCCACCAGCCCGGGACAGCGCTATGGCTACACCTTC
d_gene: -; v_gene: TRBV18; j_gene: TRBJ2-5; abundance: -; CDR3aa: CASSQTHANQETQYF; CDR3nt: TGTGCCAGCTCACAAACTCACGCAAATCAAGAGACCCAGTACTTC
d_gene: -; v_gene: TRBV19; j_gene: TRBJ1-5; abundance: -; CDR3aa: CASRDRYSNQPQHF; CDR3nt: TGTGCCAGTAGGGACAGATATAGCAATCAGCCCCAGCATTTT
d_gene: -; v_gene: TRBV10-2; j_gene: TRBJ2-3; abundance: -; CDR3aa: CASSDGDTQYF; CDR3nt: TGCGCCAGCAGTGACGGGGATACGCAGTATTTT
d_gene: TRBD1; v_gene: TRBV2; j_gene: TRBJ2-2; abundance: -; CDR3aa: CASSRTGMGTGELFF; CDR3nt: TGTGCCAGCAGCAGGACAGGGATGGGGACCGGGGAGCTGTTTTTT
d_gene: TRBD1; v_gene: TRBV5-4; j_gene: TRBJ2-5; abundance: -; CDR3aa: CASSQGQTQETQYF; CDR3nt: TGTGCCAGCAGCCAGGGACAGACCCAAGAGACCCAGTACTTC
d_gene: TRBD2; v_gene: TRBV4-1; j_gene: TRBJ2-7; abundance: -; CDR3aa: CASSPGLAGVEQYF; CDR3nt: TGCGCCAGCAGCCCGGGACTAGCGGGGGTCGAGCAGTACTTC
d_gene: TRBD1; v_gene: TRBV7-9; j_gene: TRBJ1-5; abundance: -; CDR3aa: CASSPAPTGGSQPQHF; CDR3nt: TGTGCCAGCAGCCCAGCCCCTACAGGGGGCAGTCAGCCCCAGCATTTT
d_gene: TRBD1; v_gene: TRBV27; j_gene: TRBJ1-2; abundance: few; CDR3aa: CASSYRGVDYGYTF; CDR3nt: TGTGCCAGCAGCTACAGGGGGGTCGACTATGGCTACACCTTC
d_gene: -; v_gene: TRBV7-9; j_gene: TRBJ2-1; abundance: -; CDR3aa: CASSLLRGNNEQFF; CDR3nt: TGTGCCAGCAGCTTATTACGGGGGAACAATGAGCAGTTCTTC
d_gene: TRBD1; v_gene: TRBV4-1; j_gene: TRBJ1-2; abundance: -; CDR3aa: CASSLGQGVVDYGYTF; CDR3nt: TGCGCCAGCAGCCTCGGACAGGGGGTAGTAGACTATGGCTACACCTTC
d_gene: -; v_gene: TRBV19; j_gene: TRBJ1-3; abundance: -; CDR3aa: CASSGANTIYF; CDR3nt: TGTGCCAGTAGTGGGGCGAACACCATATATTTT
d_gene: -; v_gene: TRBV11-2; j_gene: TRBJ2-5; abundance: -; CDR3aa: CASSPSPGGKETQYF; CDR3nt: TGTGCCAGCAGCCCTAGCCCAGGGGGGAAAGAGACCCAGTACTTC
d_gene: TRBD1; v_gene: TRBV19; j_gene: TRBJ1-2; abundance: -; CDR3aa: CASSARDRVGGYTF; CDR3nt: TGTGCCAGTAGTGCCCGGGACAGGGTTGGCGGCTACACCTTC
d_gene: -; v_gene: TRBV15; j_gene: TRBJ1-1; abundance: -; CDR3aa: CATSSFIGDTEAFF; CDR3nt: TGTGCCACCAGCAGTTTCATAGGGGACACTGAAGCTTTCTTT